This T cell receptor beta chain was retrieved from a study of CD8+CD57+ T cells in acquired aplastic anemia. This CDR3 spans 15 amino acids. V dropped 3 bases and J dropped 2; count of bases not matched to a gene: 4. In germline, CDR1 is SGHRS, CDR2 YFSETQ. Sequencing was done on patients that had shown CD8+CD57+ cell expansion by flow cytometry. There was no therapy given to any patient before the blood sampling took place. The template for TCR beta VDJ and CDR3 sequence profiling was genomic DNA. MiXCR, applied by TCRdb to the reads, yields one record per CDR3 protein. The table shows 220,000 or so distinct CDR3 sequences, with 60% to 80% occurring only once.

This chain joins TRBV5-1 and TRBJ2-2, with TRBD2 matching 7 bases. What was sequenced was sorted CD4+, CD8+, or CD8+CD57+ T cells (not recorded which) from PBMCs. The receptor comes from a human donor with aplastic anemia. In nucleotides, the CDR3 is TGCGCCAGCAGCTCGGGCGGGAGAAACACCGGGGAGCTGTTTTTT. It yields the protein CASSSGGRNTGELFF.